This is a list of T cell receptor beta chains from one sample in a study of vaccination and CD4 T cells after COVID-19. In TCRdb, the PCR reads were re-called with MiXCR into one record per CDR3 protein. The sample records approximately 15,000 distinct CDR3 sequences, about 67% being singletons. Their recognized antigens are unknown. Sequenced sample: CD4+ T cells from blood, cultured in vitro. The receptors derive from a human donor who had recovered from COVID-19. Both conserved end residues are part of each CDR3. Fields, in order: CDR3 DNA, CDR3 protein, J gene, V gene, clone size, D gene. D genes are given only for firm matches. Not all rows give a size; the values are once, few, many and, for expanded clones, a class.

cdr3_nt: TGTGCCAGCAGGGCGTATCAGCCCCAGCATTTT
cdr3_aa: CASRAYQPQHF
j_call: TRBJ1-5
v_call: TRBV6-1
clone_size: -
d_call: -

cdr3_nt: TGCAGTGCTAGACCAGACAGGGTGGGGAATGAAAAACTGTTTTTT
cdr3_aa: CSARPDRVGNEKLFF
j_call: TRBJ1-4
v_call: TRBV20-1
clone_size: once
d_call: TRBD1

cdr3_nt: TGTGCCAGCAGCTCCCGTCTAGCGGGAGGGCGTAATGAGCAGTTCTTC
cdr3_aa: CASSSRLAGGRNEQFF
j_call: TRBJ2-1
v_call: TRBV7-2
clone_size: -
d_call: TRBD2

cdr3_nt: TGTGCCTGGAGTACCCCCGGACTAGCGTCTAGCACAGATACGCAGTATTTT
cdr3_aa: CAWSTPGLASSTDTQYF
j_call: TRBJ2-3
v_call: TRBV30
clone_size: -
d_call: TRBD2

cdr3_nt: TGTGCCAGCAGCCCCAGGGGGAGTTTGGGTGAGACCCAGTACTTC
cdr3_aa: CASSPRGSLGETQYF
j_call: TRBJ2-5
v_call: TRBV11-2
clone_size: -
d_call: TRBD1

cdr3_nt: TGCAGCGTGGCGACGGACAGCAATCAGCCCCAGCATTTT
cdr3_aa: CSVATDSNQPQHF
j_call: TRBJ1-5
v_call: TRBV29-1
clone_size: -
d_call: -

cdr3_nt: TGTGCCAGCCATCCATCGGCGGGGGCGAGGCAGCCCCAGCATTTT
cdr3_aa: CASHPSAGARQPQHF
j_call: TRBJ1-5
v_call: TRBV19
clone_size: -
d_call: -

cdr3_nt: TGTGCCAGCAGTTTATCGTTGTCAGGGGGCTCGGGGTTGCGTGGCTACACCTTC
cdr3_aa: CASSLSLSGGSGLRGYTF
j_call: TRBJ1-2
v_call: TRBV27
clone_size: -
d_call: TRBD1

cdr3_nt: TGTGCCAGCAGCTTGGCAGACTACGAGCAGTACTTC
cdr3_aa: CASSLADYEQYF
j_call: TRBJ2-7
v_call: TRBV5-4
clone_size: -
d_call: -

cdr3_nt: TGTGCCAGCAGCCAATTCCGGGACTCCGCCCAGGAGCAGTTCTTC
cdr3_aa: CASSQFRDSAQEQFF
j_call: TRBJ2-1
v_call: TRBV4-2
clone_size: -
d_call: -

cdr3_nt: TGTGCCAGCAGCTTGGGGGCTAAGCCGTACTTC
cdr3_aa: CASSLGAKPYF
j_call: TRBJ2-7
v_call: TRBV11-2
clone_size: -
d_call: -

cdr3_nt: TGTGCCACCAGCGCGGTGGAAGGGGGGGAGTACGAGCAGTACTTC
cdr3_aa: CATSAVEGGEYEQYF
j_call: TRBJ2-7
v_call: TRBV15
clone_size: -
d_call: -

cdr3_nt: TGTGCCAGCAGTTACACACAGGATCAGCCCCAGCATTTT
cdr3_aa: CASSYTQDQPQHF
j_call: TRBJ1-5
v_call: TRBV6-5
clone_size: -
d_call: -

cdr3_nt: TGTGCCACCAGCAGAGTCTCACAGCCCCAGCATTTT
cdr3_aa: CATSRVSQPQHF
j_call: TRBJ1-5
v_call: TRBV15
clone_size: few
d_call: -

cdr3_nt: TGTGCCACCAGCAGACCAGACTATAATTCACCCCTCCACTTT
cdr3_aa: CATSRPDYNSPLHF
j_call: TRBJ1-6
v_call: TRBV15
clone_size: -
d_call: -

cdr3_nt: TGTGCCAGCAGACATGGGACAGGGGGCTCTTACGAGCAGTACTTC
cdr3_aa: CASRHGTGGSYEQYF
j_call: TRBJ2-7
v_call: TRBV27
clone_size: -
d_call: TRBD1

cdr3_nt: TGTGCCACCAGTGACACCGGGACAGGGGGCGGTCAGCCCCAGCATTTT
cdr3_aa: CATSDTGTGGGQPQHF
j_call: TRBJ1-5
v_call: TRBV24-1
clone_size: -
d_call: TRBD1

cdr3_nt: TGTGCCAGCAGAAATTACGGGACAGGGGCCTACAATGAGCAGTTCTTC
cdr3_aa: CASRNYGTGAYNEQFF
j_call: TRBJ2-1
v_call: TRBV6-2/TRBV6-3
clone_size: -
d_call: TRBD1

cdr3_nt: TGTGCCAGCAAGGCTACAGCTAACTATGGCTACACCTTC
cdr3_aa: CASKATANYGYTF
j_call: TRBJ1-2
v_call: TRBV6-1
clone_size: -
d_call: -

cdr3_nt: TGTGCCAGCGCAGGGACTGAAGCTTTCTTT
cdr3_aa: CASAGTEAFF
j_call: TRBJ1-1
v_call: TRBV7-9
clone_size: -
d_call: -

cdr3_nt: TGTGCCAGCAACCCTGACGGCTCCTATAATTCACCCCTCCACTTT
cdr3_aa: CASNPDGSYNSPLHF
j_call: TRBJ1-6
v_call: TRBV6-1
clone_size: -
d_call: -

cdr3_nt: TGTGCCAGCAGCCCGGGTCCGACATACAATAGCAATCAGCCCCAGCATTTT
cdr3_aa: CASSPGPTYNSNQPQHF
j_call: TRBJ1-5
v_call: TRBV7-9
clone_size: once
d_call: -

cdr3_nt: TGCAGTGCCACGGGACTAGCGGGATCCTACAATGAGCAGTTCTTC
cdr3_aa: CSATGLAGSYNEQFF
j_call: TRBJ2-1
v_call: TRBV20-1
clone_size: -
d_call: TRBD2

cdr3_nt: TGTGCCAGCAGCTTAGCGAGAGGACTGAACTATGGCTACACCTTC
cdr3_aa: CASSLARGLNYGYTF
j_call: TRBJ1-2
v_call: TRBV7-2
clone_size: few
d_call: -

cdr3_nt: TGTGCCAGCAGTTTTGGGGCTAGCGGGACCTACGAGCAGTACTTC
cdr3_aa: CASSFGASGTYEQYF
j_call: TRBJ2-7
v_call: TRBV6-2/TRBV6-3
clone_size: -
d_call: TRBD2

cdr3_nt: TGCAGTGCTAGAGTGGGGAGGGAAACTGAAGCTTTCTTT
cdr3_aa: CSARVGRETEAFF
j_call: TRBJ1-1
v_call: TRBV20-1
clone_size: -
d_call: -

cdr3_nt: TGTGCCAGCACCCACCGGACAGTCAACACTGAAGCTTTCTTT
cdr3_aa: CASTHRTVNTEAFF
j_call: TRBJ1-1
v_call: TRBV6-2/TRBV6-3
clone_size: -
d_call: -

cdr3_nt: TGCAGTGCTAGAGGGGGATTTGGGGCTAATGAAAAACTGTTTTTT
cdr3_aa: CSARGGFGANEKLFF
j_call: TRBJ1-4
v_call: TRBV20-1
clone_size: -
d_call: -

cdr3_nt: TGTGCCAGCACCCTGACGGTTACCGGGGAGCTGTTTTTT
cdr3_aa: CASTLTVTGELFF
j_call: TRBJ2-2
v_call: TRBV12-3/TRBV12-4
clone_size: -
d_call: -

cdr3_nt: TGTGCCAGCAGTTATGGAGCGGGTGGCGGCACAGATACGCAGTATTTT
cdr3_aa: CASSYGAGGGTDTQYF
j_call: TRBJ2-3
v_call: TRBV6-5
clone_size: -
d_call: -

cdr3_nt: TGTGCCAGCAGTTTAGCCCCCAATAGGGGGGGTGGCTACACCTTC
cdr3_aa: CASSLAPNRGGGYTF
j_call: TRBJ1-2
v_call: TRBV28
clone_size: -
d_call: -

cdr3_nt: TGTGCCAGCAGCCAGCCTCAATATGGGGGGCGCCCCGATGGCTACACCTTC
cdr3_aa: CASSQPQYGGRPDGYTF
j_call: TRBJ1-2
v_call: TRBV27
clone_size: few
d_call: -

cdr3_nt: TGTGCCAGCAGTCCAACGAACAGGGGTACGAGCAATCAGCCCCAGCATTTT
cdr3_aa: CASSPTNRGTSNQPQHF
j_call: TRBJ1-5
v_call: TRBV28
clone_size: -
d_call: TRBD1

cdr3_nt: TGTGCCAGTAGTACCGATGAAGCTTTCTTT
cdr3_aa: CASSTDEAFF
j_call: TRBJ1-1
v_call: TRBV19
clone_size: -
d_call: -

cdr3_nt: TGTGCCAGCAGCTTAGTATCTAGCGTATCCACCGGGGAGCTGTTTTTT
cdr3_aa: CASSLVSSVSTGELFF
j_call: TRBJ2-2
v_call: TRBV7-2
clone_size: few
d_call: -

cdr3_nt: TGTGCCAGCAGTTTGGTAGGGCCTCAGCCCCAGCATTTT
cdr3_aa: CASSLVGPQPQHF
j_call: TRBJ1-5
v_call: TRBV27
clone_size: -
d_call: -

cdr3_nt: TGTGCCAGCAGTGCTGCAGCGGGCCAGTCCTACGAGCAGTACTTC
cdr3_aa: CASSAAAGQSYEQYF
j_call: TRBJ2-7
v_call: TRBV25-1
clone_size: -
d_call: -

cdr3_nt: TGCAGTGCTCCCCGGACTAGCGGGAGGGCACCGGGAGAGACCCAGTACTTC
cdr3_aa: CSAPRTSGRAPGETQYF
j_call: TRBJ2-5
v_call: TRBV20-1
clone_size: -
d_call: TRBD2

cdr3_nt: TGTGCCAGCAGCTTAGAGTCCGGCGGGACGAACGAGCAGTACTTC
cdr3_aa: CASSLESGGTNEQYF
j_call: TRBJ2-7
v_call: TRBV7-2
clone_size: -
d_call: -

cdr3_nt: TGTGCCAGTACCGAACCGGGCAGCGGATATCAGCCCCAGCATTTT
cdr3_aa: CASTEPGSGYQPQHF
j_call: TRBJ1-5
v_call: TRBV6-2/TRBV6-3
clone_size: -
d_call: -

cdr3_nt: TGCGCCAGCAGCTTGGTGGTATCCTCGGGCAATGAGCAGTTCTTC
cdr3_aa: CASSLVVSSGNEQFF
j_call: TRBJ2-1
v_call: TRBV5-1
clone_size: -
d_call: -

cdr3_nt: TGTGCCAGTAGTTCCTCCAGGGGGGTGAACACTGAAGCTTTCTTT
cdr3_aa: CASSSSRGVNTEAFF
j_call: TRBJ1-1
v_call: TRBV19
clone_size: -
d_call: TRBD1

cdr3_nt: TGTGCCAGACATGGCTACACCTTC
cdr3_aa: CARHGYTF
j_call: TRBJ1-2
v_call: TRBV2
clone_size: -
d_call: -

cdr3_nt: TGTGCCAGTAGTAAGACACCGGGACAGGGTTCCTACGAGCAGTACTTC
cdr3_aa: CASSKTPGQGSYEQYF
j_call: TRBJ2-7
v_call: TRBV19
clone_size: -
d_call: TRBD1

cdr3_nt: TGTGCCAGCAGTTTCAGGGAGAACACTGAAGCTTTCTTT
cdr3_aa: CASSFRENTEAFF
j_call: TRBJ1-1
v_call: TRBV28
clone_size: -
d_call: -

cdr3_nt: TGTGCCAGCAGTGGACAGGGTCGGAATCAGCCCCAGCATTTT
cdr3_aa: CASSGQGRNQPQHF
j_call: TRBJ1-5
v_call: TRBV6-1
clone_size: few
d_call: TRBD1

cdr3_nt: TGTGCCAGCAGTTACTCCCCATTAAAGAAGGGGAAAGAGACCCAGTACTTC
cdr3_aa: CASSYSPLKKGKETQYF
j_call: TRBJ2-5
v_call: TRBV6-5
clone_size: once
d_call: -

cdr3_nt: TGTGCCAGTAGCTCTACAGGGAATCAGCCCCAGCATTTT
cdr3_aa: CASSSTGNQPQHF
j_call: TRBJ1-5
v_call: TRBV19
clone_size: few
d_call: -

cdr3_nt: TGCGCCAGCAGCCAAGGCAGGGTGGGAGAGCAGTACTTC
cdr3_aa: CASSQGRVGEQYF
j_call: TRBJ2-7
v_call: TRBV4-3
clone_size: once
d_call: -

cdr3_nt: TGCAGTGCTAGAGAACAGGGAGGCTATGGCTACACCTTC
cdr3_aa: CSAREQGGYGYTF
j_call: TRBJ1-2
v_call: TRBV20-1
clone_size: -
d_call: -

cdr3_nt: TGCAGTGCTAGACTCTCGCAGGGTTTGGCTTTCTTT
cdr3_aa: CSARLSQGLAFF
j_call: TRBJ1-1
v_call: TRBV20-1
clone_size: -
d_call: -

cdr3_nt: TGTGCCAGCAGTTACAGGGGGTTGTCGGCCTCTGAAGCTTTCTTT
cdr3_aa: CASSYRGLSASEAFF
j_call: TRBJ1-1
v_call: TRBV6-2/TRBV6-3
clone_size: few
d_call: -

cdr3_nt: TGCAGTGCTCCTTTCGGGGAGAGTGGTCTAATACGGATGAATGAGCAGTTCTTC
cdr3_aa: CSAPFGESGLIRMNEQFF
j_call: TRBJ2-1
v_call: TRBV20-1
clone_size: -
d_call: -

cdr3_nt: TGCGCCAGCAGGACGGATGGGGCTTTCTTT
cdr3_aa: CASRTDGAFF
j_call: TRBJ1-1
v_call: TRBV10-1
clone_size: -
d_call: -